This entry describes one T cell receptor beta chain. The data were taken from a study of blood T cell repertoires in COVID-19. Participants were placed into cohorts based on the clinical history they reported. Sequenced by immunoSEQ multiplex PCR; TCRdb stores in-frame clones only, minus some. Counted here are fewer than 350,000 clones, around 89% occurring once; the ten biggest clones make up 1.7%. Losses at the gene ends were 2 bases for V and 3 bases for J; bases not matched to a gene: 3. Germline CDR1 reads GTSNPN; CDR2 reads SVGIG (reference sequence). The CDR3 consists of 13 residues. Sequences were obtained from PBMCs or T cells enriched from blood (not recorded which). The chain links TRBV30 to TRBJ2-5; the match to TRBD1 covers 7 bases. The receptor comes from a woman under 30 with acute COVID-19. Here the CDR3 reads CAWSIQGKETQYF. The CDR3 DNA is TGTGCCTGGAGTATACAGGGGAAAGAGACCCAGTACTTC.